The T cell receptor beta chain described here comes from a study of control samples from healthy donors and cancer patients. The protocol was immunoSEQ multiplex PCR, while the TCRdb copy is restricted to in-frame clones and leaves out a portion. In the table there are some 140,000 clones, roughly nine tenths of which are singletons. CDR1 is SGHRS, CDR2 YFSETQ, per germline. The CDR3 runs 17 residues. V lost 0 bases and J 0 bases, leaving 15 bases between the germline ends. The specimen sequenced was blood. The chain couples TRBV5-1 to TRBJ1-1; a weak D match, TRBD1 (5 bases). The origin of this receptor is a woman in her twenties or thirties in good health. The CDR3 sequence is CASSLGGNRAMNTEAFF. The CDR3 nucleotides are TGCGCCAGCAGCTTGGGGGGGAATCGGGCTATGAACACTGAAGCTTTCTTT.